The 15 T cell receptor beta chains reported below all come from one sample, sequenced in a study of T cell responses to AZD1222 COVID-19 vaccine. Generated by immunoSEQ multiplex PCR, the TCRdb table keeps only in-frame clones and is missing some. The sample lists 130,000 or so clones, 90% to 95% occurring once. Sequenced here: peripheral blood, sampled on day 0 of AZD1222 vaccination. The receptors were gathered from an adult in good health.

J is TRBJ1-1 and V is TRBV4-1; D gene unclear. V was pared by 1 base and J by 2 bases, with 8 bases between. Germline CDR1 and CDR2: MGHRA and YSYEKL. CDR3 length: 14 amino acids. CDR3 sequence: CASSQGHLNTEAFF. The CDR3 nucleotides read TGCGCCAGCAGCCAAGGACACTTAAACACTGAAGCTTTCTTT.

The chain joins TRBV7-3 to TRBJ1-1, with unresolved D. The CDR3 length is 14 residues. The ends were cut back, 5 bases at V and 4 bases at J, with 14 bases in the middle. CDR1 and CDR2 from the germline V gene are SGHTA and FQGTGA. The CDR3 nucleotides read TGTGCCAGCAGCCCTCCCGGGGTTGGCACTGAAGCTTTCTTT. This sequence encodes CASSPPGVGTEAFF.

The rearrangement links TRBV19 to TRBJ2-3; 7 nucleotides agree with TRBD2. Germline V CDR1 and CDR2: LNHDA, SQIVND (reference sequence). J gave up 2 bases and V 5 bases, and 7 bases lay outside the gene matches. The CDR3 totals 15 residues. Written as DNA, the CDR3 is TGTGCCAGTAGTGCAGCTAGCGGACACACAGATACGCAGTATTTT. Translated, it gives CASSAASGHTDTQYF.

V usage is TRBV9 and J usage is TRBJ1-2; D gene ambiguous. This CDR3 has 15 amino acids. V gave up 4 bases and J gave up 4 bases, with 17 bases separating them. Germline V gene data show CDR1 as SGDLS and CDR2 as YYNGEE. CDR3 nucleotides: TGTGCCAGCAGCTCCGGAAATTCGAGGCTCTATGGCTACACCTTC. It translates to CASSSGNSRLYGYTF.

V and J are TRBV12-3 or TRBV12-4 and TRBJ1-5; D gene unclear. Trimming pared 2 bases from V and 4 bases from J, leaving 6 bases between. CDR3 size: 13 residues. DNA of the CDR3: TGTGCCAGCAGTTTACAGAGGAATCAGCCCCAGCATTTT. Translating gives CASSLQRNQPQHF.

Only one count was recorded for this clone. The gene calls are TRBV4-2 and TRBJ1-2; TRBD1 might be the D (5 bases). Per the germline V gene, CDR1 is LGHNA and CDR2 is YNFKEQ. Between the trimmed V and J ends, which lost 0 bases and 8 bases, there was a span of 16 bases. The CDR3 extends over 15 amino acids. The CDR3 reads CASSQEYKGPEGYTF. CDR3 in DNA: TGTGCCAGCAGCCAAGAATACAAGGGGCCGGAAGGCTACACCTTC.

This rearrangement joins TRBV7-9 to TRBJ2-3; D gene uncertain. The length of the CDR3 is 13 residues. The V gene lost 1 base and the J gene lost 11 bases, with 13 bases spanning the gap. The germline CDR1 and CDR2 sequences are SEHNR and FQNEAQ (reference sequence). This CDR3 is CASSLVMGEWQYF. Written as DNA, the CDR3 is TGTGCCAGCAGCTTAGTAATGGGTGAGTGGCAGTATTTT.

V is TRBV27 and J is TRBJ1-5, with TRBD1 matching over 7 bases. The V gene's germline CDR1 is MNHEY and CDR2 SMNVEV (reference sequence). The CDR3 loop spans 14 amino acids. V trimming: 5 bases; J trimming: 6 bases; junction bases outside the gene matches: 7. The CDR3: CASSNRQGGQPQHF. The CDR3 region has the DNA TGTGCCAGCAGTAATCGACAGGGTGGTCAGCCCCAGCATTTT.

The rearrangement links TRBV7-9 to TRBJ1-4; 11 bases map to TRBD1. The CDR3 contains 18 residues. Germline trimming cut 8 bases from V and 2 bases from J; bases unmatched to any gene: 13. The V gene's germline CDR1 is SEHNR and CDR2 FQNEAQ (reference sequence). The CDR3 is CASDSSGQGASTNEKLFF. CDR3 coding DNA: TGTGCCAGCGATTCGTCAGGACAGGGGGCCTCGACTAATGAAAAACTGTTTTTT. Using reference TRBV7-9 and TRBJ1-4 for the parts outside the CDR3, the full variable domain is DTGVSQNPRHKITKRGQNVTFRCDPISEHNRLYWYRQTLGQGPEFLTYFQNEAQLEKSRLLSDRFSAERPKGSFSTLEIQRTEQGDSAMYLCASDSSGQGASTNEKLFFGSGTQLSVL.

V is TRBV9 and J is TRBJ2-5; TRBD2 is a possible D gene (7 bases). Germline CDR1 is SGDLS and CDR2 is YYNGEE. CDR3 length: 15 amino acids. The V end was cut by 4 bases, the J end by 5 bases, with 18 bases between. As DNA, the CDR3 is TGTGCCAGCAGCCCCTTCGAGGGGGGGCGGGAGACCCAGTACTTC. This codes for CASSPFEGGRETQYF.

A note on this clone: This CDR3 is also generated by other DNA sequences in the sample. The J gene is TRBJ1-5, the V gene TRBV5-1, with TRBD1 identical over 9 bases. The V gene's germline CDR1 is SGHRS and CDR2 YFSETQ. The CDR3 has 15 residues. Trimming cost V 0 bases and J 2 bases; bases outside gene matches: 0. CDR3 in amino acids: CASSLGTGGNQPQHF. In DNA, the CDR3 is TGCGCCAGCAGCTTGGGGACAGGGGGCAATCAGCCCCAGCATTTT.

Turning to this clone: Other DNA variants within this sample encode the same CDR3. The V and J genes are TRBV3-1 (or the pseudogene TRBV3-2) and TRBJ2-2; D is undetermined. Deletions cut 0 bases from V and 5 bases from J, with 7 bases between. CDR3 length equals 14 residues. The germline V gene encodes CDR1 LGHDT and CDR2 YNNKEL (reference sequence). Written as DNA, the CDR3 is TGTGCCAGCAGCCAAGAATTACTTACCGGGGAGCTGTTTTTT. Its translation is CASSQELLTGELFF.

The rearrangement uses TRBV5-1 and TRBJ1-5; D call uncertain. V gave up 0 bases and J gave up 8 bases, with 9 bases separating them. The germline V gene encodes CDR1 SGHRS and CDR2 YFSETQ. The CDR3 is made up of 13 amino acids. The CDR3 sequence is CASSLAPREPQHF. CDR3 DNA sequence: TGCGCCAGCAGCTTGGCTCCAAGGGAGCCCCAGCATTTT.

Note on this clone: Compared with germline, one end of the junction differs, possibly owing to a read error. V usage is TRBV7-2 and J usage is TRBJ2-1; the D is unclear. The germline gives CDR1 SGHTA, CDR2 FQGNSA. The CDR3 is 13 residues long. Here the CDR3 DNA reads TGTGCCAGCAGCTCCGACCGCTACGATGAGCAGTTCTTC. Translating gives CASSSDRYDEQFF.

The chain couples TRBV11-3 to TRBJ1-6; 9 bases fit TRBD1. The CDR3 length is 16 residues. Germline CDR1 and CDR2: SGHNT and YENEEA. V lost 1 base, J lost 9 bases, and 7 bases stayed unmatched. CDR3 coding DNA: TGTGCCAGCAGCTTAGTAAGTGGGACAGGGTCTTCACCCCTCCACTTT. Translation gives CASSLVSGTGSSPLHF. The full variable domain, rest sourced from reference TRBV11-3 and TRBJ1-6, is EAGVVQSPRYKIIEKKQPVAFWCNPISGHNTLYWYLQNLGQGPELLIRYENEEAVDDSQLPKDRFSAERLKGVDSTLKIQPAELGDSAVYLCASSLVSGTGSSPLHFGNGTRLTVT.